Listed below are T cell receptor beta chains from one sample, sequenced in a study of blood T cell repertoires in COVID-19. Only in-frame clones appear in the TCRdb table, and some are missing; sequencing was by immunoSEQ multiplex PCR. The sample lists about 170,000 clones, 87% occurring once. The sample taken for sequencing was peripheral blood. The source is a woman between 45 and 65 years old with acute or convalescent COVID-19. Each CDR3 is given with its conserved first and last residue.

v_call	j_call	cdr3_aa
TRBV12-3/TRBV12-4	TRBJ2-5	CASNSDRKETQYF
TRBV18	TRBJ2-2	CASSSGKDTGELFF
TRBV19	TRBJ1-2	CASSIDPGRDYGYTF
TRBV7-3	TRBJ2-3	CASSLQGTYTDTQYF
TRBV5-4	TRBJ2-1	CASSMGTSGRDNEQFF
TRBV12-1	TRBJ2-2	CASSCNQREGRGGELFF
TRBV19	TRBJ2-7	CASSPQGGYEQYF
TRBV19	TRBJ2-2	CASRWAIVDTGELFF
TRBV12-3/TRBV12-4	TRBJ1-1	CASRGGQRIEAFF
TRBV11-2	TRBJ1-2	CASSHLRGKGPYGYTF
TRBV5-8	TRBJ1-4	CASRDSTNEKLFF
TRBV24-1	TRBJ2-1	CATSDPRDRGGNEQFF
TRBV11-3	TRBJ1-1	CASSLAAGMNTEAFF
TRBV5-1	TRBJ1-1	CASTGEVEAFF
TRBV11-2	TRBJ1-1	CASSTAGSLRAFF
TRBV6-2/TRBV6-3	TRBJ2-6	CASSYPTGPSGANVLTF
TRBV28	TRBJ1-3	CASKQTGTVSGNTIYF
TRBV29-1	TRBJ1-2	CSVIQGPPYGYTF
TRBV18	TRBJ1-3	CASSPGQVSGNTIYF
TRBV5-1	TRBJ2-3	CASSPQILLVDTQYF
TRBV27	TRBJ2-5	CASTGGAAGETQYF
TRBV24-1	TRBJ2-3	CATSDWQTGGFTDTQYF
TRBV6-6	TRBJ1-2	CASSYSSRDYGYTF
TRBV11-3	TRBJ1-3	CASSVGQKYGNTIYF
TRBV7-9	TRBJ1-6	CASSLATGSSYNSPLHF
TRBV7-3	TRBJ2-1	CASSLSQGGYNEQFF
TRBV19	TRBJ2-6	CASTRQSYGANVLTF
TRBV28	TRBJ1-5	CASRGQAAGDENQPQHF
TRBV11-2	TRBJ1-2	CASSVGVGYGYTF
TRBV4-3	TRBJ1-4	CASSQTRGNEKLFF
TRBV3-1/TRBV3-2	TRBJ1-2	CASSQEGTGGLHF
TRBV4-1	TRBJ2-7	CASSLPGLAGEQYF
TRBV4-3	TRBJ2-5	CASSQDRGETQYF
TRBV5-6	TRBJ2-7	CASSSLPGQTSYEQYF
TRBV3-1/TRBV3-2	TRBJ1-2	CASSLVGQGHGYTF
TRBV19	TRBJ2-7	CASNQGNWDEQYF
TRBV27	TRBJ1-1	CASSLSGGYTEAFF
TRBV6-5	TRBJ2-7	CASSYLSGGYEQYF
TRBV10-3	TRBJ1-6	CATTDSDNSPLHF
TRBV6-5	TRBJ2-7	CASSSVGTSAYEQYF
TRBV4-1	TRBJ1-2	CASSQDSGVRFAYGYTF
TRBV5-1	TRBJ1-2	CASSLGDRGIYGYTF
TRBV30	TRBJ1-4	CAWRGRGSEKLFF
TRBV10-3	TRBJ2-2	CAISSTGQNTGELFF
TRBV19	TRBJ1-1	CASSRGGNTEAFF
TRBV9	TRBJ2-2	CASSDGLAGIAGELFF
TRBV6-1	TRBJ1-5	CASSETGQRYSNQPQHF
TRBV2	TRBJ1-1	CASRVQGVTEAFF
TRBV4-1	TRBJ1-5	CASSLKGGQVEFQPQHF
TRBV6-5	TRBJ2-2	CASSPFANTGELFF
TRBV4-1	TRBJ2-3	CASSPPGGPSTDTQYF
TRBV7-9	TRBJ2-5	CASSLWGGQETQYF
TRBV18	TRBJ1-1	CASSLLQGVGTEAFF
TRBV7-2	TRBJ2-6	CASSSLAGAVSGANVLTF